Below, 21 T cell receptor beta chains from the same sample are listed, as sequenced in a study of T cells in Graves' hyperthyroidism and ophthalmopathy. Amplified TCR beta CDR3 regions derived from RNA transcripts. RT-PCR in the first round (using the HTBI primer set) targeted the TCR CDR3. TCRdb processed the multiplex PCR reads anew with MiXCR; each CDR3 protein has one entry. The table has about 690,000 distinct CDR3 sequences, around a sixth seen once. Sequencing was carried out using blood. The receptor source for this set is a man between 50 and 59 years old with Graves' hyperthyroidism.

The chain uses TRBV5-1 and TRBJ2-5; TRBD1 matches 8 bases. CDR3 length equals 18 residues. The germline V gene encodes CDR1 SGHRS and CDR2 YFSETQ. V lost 0 bases and J lost 0; bases outside the gene matches: 10. The CDR3 sequence: CASSLALIVGQDQETQYF. CDR3 DNA sequence: TGCGCCAGCAGCTTGGCCTTGATCGTGGGACAGGACCAAGAGACCCAGTACTTC.

This clonotype came up many times. The chain combines TRBV7-9 with TRBJ2-1; D is perhaps TRBD1 (6 bases). CDR1 SEHNR and CDR2 FQNEAQ come from the germline V gene (reference sequence). This CDR3 is built from 15 residues. V lost 5 bases and J 7 bases, leaving 18 bases between the germline ends. For the CDR3, the DNA is TGTGCCAGCAGCCTAGGGGGATTGGCCGAGAATGAGCAGTTCTTC. It translates to CASSLGGLAENEQFF.

There are many counts of this clonotype. This chain uses TRBV2 with TRBJ1-4; weak D call: TRBD1 (6 bases). The CDR3 runs to 15 residues. V lost 7 bases and J 8 bases, leaving 20 bases between the germline ends. Germline CDR1 reads SNHLY; CDR2 reads FYNNEI. The DNA of the CDR3 is TGTGCCAGCACCCGGCGGGGGCCCGCGGTGGAAAAACTGTTTTTT. Its protein is CASTRRGPAVEKLFF.

This clonotype was seen ten or more times. The rearrangement joins TRBV7-8 to TRBJ1-5; perhaps TRBD1 as D (6 bases). Germline CDR1 reads SGHVS; CDR2 reads FQNEAQ. The CDR3 sequence is 15 residues long. V was pared by 2 bases and J by 7 bases, with 15 bases between. CDR3 DNA sequence: TGTGCCAGCAGCTTAACTGGGGGGCGGGAGCAGCCCCAGCATTTT. Its translation: CASSLTGGREQPQHF.

This clonotype was observed a handful of times. This rearrangement joins TRBV27 to TRBJ2-2, with 10 bases aligning to TRBD2. The CDR3 is 15 amino acids. Per the germline V gene, CDR1 is MNHEY and CDR2 is SMNVEV (reference sequence). V lost 4 bases, J lost 6 bases, and 5 bases stayed unmatched. The CDR3 here is CASSSLAGVPGELFF. The CDR3 DNA follows: TGTGCCAGCAGTTCCCTAGCGGGAGTCCCCGGGGAGCTGTTTTTT.

This clonotype was picked up a small number of times. This chain uses TRBV6-1 with TRBJ1-4, with a possible D match to TRBD1 (5 bases). The germline gives CDR1 MNHNS, CDR2 SASEGT. The CDR3 contains 12 residues. The V end lost 8 bases, the J end lost 7 bases, and 11 bases lay between the germline ends. The CDR3 region has the DNA TGTGCCAGCGCGGGGGGGAGTGAAAAACTGTTTTTT. It codes for CASAGGSEKLFF.

This clonotype came up a few times. The gene calls are TRBV20-1 and TRBJ2-1, with D possibly TRBD2 on 5 matching bases. Germline loops: CDR1 DFQATT, CDR2 SNEGSKA (reference sequence). Trimming pared 3 bases from V and 10 bases from J, leaving 25 bases between. The CDR3 runs 16 residues. CDR3 amino acids: CSAREEGGVGLGEQFF. The CDR3 DNA follows: TGCAGTGCTAGGGAAGAGGGCGGAGTGGGTCTTGGCGAGCAGTTCTTC.

This clonotype was recorded many times. The V call is TRBV12-3 or TRBV12-4, the J call TRBJ2-3; D may be TRBD1 or TRBD2 (5 bases each). This CDR3 is built from 15 residues. The germline V and J ends were trimmed by 7 bases and 0 bases, with 14 bases remaining between them. CDR3 region: CASIQFRDSTDTQYF. The CDR3 nucleotides read TGTGCCAGCATCCAATTCCGGGACAGCACAGATACGCAGTATTTT.

This rearrangement joins TRBV28 to TRBJ2-2; no reliable D call. V was clipped by 8 bases and J by 6 bases, with 13 bases between them. Germline values: CDR1 MDHEN, CDR2 SYDVKM. This CDR3 has 13 amino acids. The CDR3 DNA is TGTGCCAGCGGGCCTATTCTACCCGGGGAGCTGTTTTTT. Protein sequence: CASGPILPGELFF.

This clonotype was seen a handful of times. This chain links TRBV15 with TRBJ2-7; D is unresolved. Trimming pared 0 bases from V and 5 bases from J, leaving 11 bases between. This CDR3 has 14 amino acids. From germline, CDR1 is LNHNV and CDR2 YYDKDF (reference sequence). The CDR3 DNA reads TGTGCCACCAGCAGAGATATGGGCGTAAACGAGCAGTACTTC. Translation gives CATSRDMGVNEQYF. Based on the CDR3 plus reference TRBV15 and TRBJ2-7, the full variable domain is DAMVIQNPRYQVTQFGKPVTLSCSQTLNHNVMYWYQQKSSQAPKLLFHYYDKDFNNEADTPDNFQSRRPNTSFCFLDIRSPGLGDTAMYLCATSRDMGVNEQYFGPGTRLTVT.

The sample holds many counts of this clonotype. CDR3 protein: CASSSAASQPQHF. The CDR3 DNA sequence: TGTGCCAGCAGTTCGGCAGCGAGTCAGCCCCAGCATTTT. V usage is TRBV12-3 or TRBV12-4 and J usage is TRBJ1-5; D ambiguous. This CDR3 has 13 residues. Trimming pared 4 bases from V and 6 bases from J, leaving 10 bases between.

V and J are TRBV5-1 and TRBJ2-1; 15 bases agree with TRBD2. The CDR3 length is 18 residues. The J segment lost 9 bases and the V segment lost 0 bases, leaving 10 bases of the junction unmatched. Per germline, CDR1 SGHRS and CDR2 YFSETQ. CDR3 region: CASSLGVGLAGGSSEQFF. CDR3 nucleotides: TGCGCCAGCAGCTTGGGCGTGGGACTAGCGGGAGGATCGAGTGAGCAGTTCTTC.

This clonotype has a count of ten or more. The rearrangement joins TRBV12-3 or TRBV12-4 to TRBJ2-3; D is perhaps TRBD1 (6 bases). Trimming cost V 10 bases and J 4 bases, with 15 bases left between them. This CDR3 region has 13 residues. CDR3 DNA: TGTGCCATAGTCCCCAGGGGCTCAGATACGCAGTATTTT. Encoded protein: CAIVPRGSDTQYF.

This clonotype was seen at least ten times. The genes are TRBV10-3 and TRBJ1-5; a possible D gene is TRBD1 (5 bases). Germline CDR1 is ENHRY and CDR2 is SYGVKD. With 2 bases removed from V and 4 bases from J, the gap between germline ends came to 6 bases. The CDR3 contains 13 residues. CDR3 sequence: CAISENRNQPQHF. CDR3 bases: TGTGCCATCAGTGAGAACAGGAATCAGCCCCAGCATTTT.

This clonotype appeared a few times. This chain uses TRBV4-1 with TRBJ2-7, with D maybe TRBD1 (6 bases). Germline CDR1 and CDR2: MGHRA and YSYEKL. Trimming cost V 2 bases and J 2 bases, with 22 bases left between them. The CDR3 is 18 residues long. As DNA, the CDR3 is TGCGCCAGCAGCCAAAGGGGCTCAGGGGCAGGGGCAGCCTACGAGCAGTACTTC. Amino acids: CASSQRGSGAGAAYEQYF.

The chain joins TRBV7-6 to TRBJ2-1; 15 bases map to TRBD2. The CDR3 is 19 amino acids. The germline gives CDR1 SGHVS, CDR2 FNYEAQ. The V and J ends lost 0 bases and 8 bases, in that order; junction bases with no gene match: 11. The CDR3 region has the DNA TGTGCCAGCAGCTTAGCCCGGACTAGCGGGAGGGGGTCATACGATGAGCAGTTCTTC. It codes for CASSLARTSGRGSYDEQFF.

This clonotype was recorded many times. The chain joins TRBV29-1 to TRBJ2-1; 11 bases are a match to TRBD2. The CDR3 is made up of 14 amino acids. The germline CDR1 and CDR2 sequences are SQVTM and ANQGSEA. The V and J ends lost 3 bases and 3 bases, in that order; junction bases with no gene match: 1. CDR3 DNA sequence: TGCAGCGTTGACGGACTAGCGGGCTACAATGAGCAGTTCTTC. Residues: CSVDGLAGYNEQFF.

This chain connects TRBV18 to TRBJ1-5; D may be TRBD1 (5 bases). The CDR3 totals 13 residues. Germline CDR1 and CDR2: KGHSH and LQKENI. The ends were cut back, 2 bases at V and 11 bases at J, with 13 bases in the middle. The CDR3 sequence is CASSPGQGEAQHF. Here the CDR3 DNA reads TGTGCCAGCTCACCAGGGCAGGGTGAGGCCCAGCATTTT.

The V gene is TRBV25-1, the J gene TRBJ2-3; 9 nucleotides match TRBD2. CDR1 and CDR2 (germline): MGHDK, SYGVNS. This CDR3 spans 15 amino acids. V lost 3 bases to trimming and J lost 6 bases; unmatched junction nucleotides: 7. This CDR3 is CASSDLAGVSDTQYF. For the CDR3, the DNA is TGTGCCAGCAGTGACTTAGCGGGAGTTTCGGATACGCAGTATTTT.

The gene calls are TRBV19 and TRBJ2-5; 14 bases are shared with TRBD2. Germline V CDR1 and CDR2: LNHDA, SQIVND (reference sequence). CDR3 length: 15 amino acids. V gave up 5 bases and J gave up 6 bases; unmatched junction bases: 5. CDR3 amino acids: CASSSGLAGVKTQYF. DNA of the CDR3: TGTGCCAGTAGTTCGGGACTAGCGGGAGTTAAGACCCAGTACTTC.

In the case of this clonotype: Because it lacks the conserved phenylalanine or tryptophan at the end, this CDR3 is likely a read error. The chain carries TRBV11-2 and TRBJ2-1; weak D call: TRBD2 (6 bases). The germline V and J ends were trimmed by 5 bases and 10 bases, with 15 bases remaining between them. The germline V gene encodes CDR1 SGHAT and CDR2 FQNNGV. This CDR3 comprises 13 residues. DNA of the CDR3: TGTGCCAGCAGCACCTCGGGGGTCCCCGAGCAGTTCTTA. Protein: CASSTSGVPEQFL.